What follows are 9 T cell receptor beta chains derived from one specimen sequenced in a study of T cell clonality in common variable immunodeficiency. Method: immunoSEQ multiplex PCR; TCRdb's copy keeps in-frame clones and lacks some. This record lists about 60,000 clones, none seen once only, and the top ten clones contain 1.5% to 2%. Material: peripheral blood mononuclear cells. The receptors come from a person aged 18 to 75 in good health.

This clone was detected many times. The read ends 3 residues before the CDR3 terminus; that terminus is restored from the germline J gene. The gene calls are TRBV7-9 and TRBJ2-3, with D maybe TRBD1 (6 bases). This CDR3 is built from 15 residues. Looked up from germline, CDR1 is SEHNR and CDR2 is FQNEAQ (reference sequence). V was pared by 5 bases and J by 0 bases, with 12 bases between. The CDR3 reads CASSRTVTSTDTQYF. Partial CDR3 DNA: TGTGCCAGCAGCCGGACAGTTACTAGCACAGATACG.

This clone was recorded many times. CDR3 DNA (partial): TGCAGTGCCCCCCTCGGCGGGCAAAATGAG. Protein sequence: CSAPLGGQNE. The full CDR3 sequence reads CSAPLGGQNEQFF. V gene TRBV20-1 combines with J gene TRBJ2-1; TRBD2 might be the D (5 bases). The DNA ends 3 residues before the CDR3 does, and the rest of the CDR3 is filled in from the germline J gene. Germline assignment: CDR1 DFQATT and CDR2 SNEGSKA (reference sequence). The V end lost 6 bases, the J end lost 7 bases, and 16 bases lay between the germline ends. The CDR3 sequence is 13 residues long.

This clone was seen repeatedly, ten times or more. Read sequence stops 3 residues before the CDR3 end, and the germline J gene provides the missing end. The chain links TRBV19 to TRBJ2-4; a weak D match, TRBD2 (5 bases). Per germline, CDR1 LNHDA and CDR2 SQIVND (reference sequence). The ends were cut back, 3 bases at V and 3 bases at J, with 15 bases in the middle. This CDR3 contains 16 residues. The covered CDR3 bases are TGTGCCAGTAGTATCGCTCGGACTTCAGGCAAAAACATT. It encodes CASSIARTSGKNI. The full CDR3 is CASSIARTSGKNIQYF.

In this sample, this clone turned up a few times. The read halts 3 residues ahead of the CDR3 end, with the missing end drawn from the germline J gene. The chain combines TRBV7-9 with TRBJ1-5, with D possibly TRBD1 on 5 matching bases. This CDR3 has 15 amino acids. CDR1 is SEHNR, CDR2 FQNEAQ, per germline (reference sequence). Trimming removed 5 bases from V and 1 base from J, with 12 bases in between. The sequenced part of the CDR3 DNA is TGTGCCAGCAGCCCCGGACAAGCCAGCAATCAGCCC. This gives the protein CASSPGQASNQP. The whole CDR3 sequence reads CASSPGQASNQPQHF.

This clone was observed a handful of times. Sequencing ends 3 residues short of the CDR3 end; the germline J gene provides the rest. V is TRBV19 and J is TRBJ2-7, with D possibly being TRBD1 (6 bases). This CDR3 is 14 amino acids long. CDR1 is LNHDA and CDR2 is SQIVND in the germline V gene (reference sequence). V lost 5 bases to trimming and J lost 2 bases, with 13 bases between them. Incomplete CDR3 DNA: TGTGCCAGTAGTCGCTCTGGGGGCCCCTACGAG. Translated: CASSRSGGPYE. Given in full, the CDR3 is CASSRSGGPYEQYF. The full variable domain, its missing parts supplied by reference TRBV19 and TRBJ2-7, is DGGITQSPKYLFRKEGQNVTLSCEQNLNHDAMYWYRQDPGQGLRLIYYSQIVNDFQKGDIAEGYSVSREKKESFPLTVTSAQKNPTAFYLCASSRSGGPYEQYFGPGTRLTVT.

This clone was counted ten times or more. The read is 3 residues too short to cover the CDR3 end, so that end is filled in from the germline J gene. The chain employs TRBV6-2 or TRBV6-3 and TRBJ1-2; tentative D call: TRBD1 (5 bases). Trimming took off 8 bases at V and 6 bases at J, with 13 bases between the two ends. This CDR3 has 12 amino acids. Germline V CDR1 and CDR2: MNHEY, SVGEGT. CDR3 sequence: CASSTGDHGYTF. Incomplete CDR3 DNA: TGTGCCAGCTCAACAGGAGACCATGGC.

This clone was seen many times. The read finishes 3 residues shy of the CDR3 end, and the germline J gene is used to complete it. The V and J genes are TRBV2 and TRBJ2-2; 9 positions match TRBD2. V was clipped by 3 bases and J by 4 bases; unmatched bases: 12. Germline CDR1 SNHLY, CDR2 FYNNEI. The CDR3 contains 18 residues. CDR3 bases read: TGTGCCAGCAGTGAGATTATAGCGGGGGATTTTGGCACCGGGGAG. Translated: CASSEIIAGDFGTGE. The CDR3 in its entirety is CASSEIIAGDFGTGELFF.

This clone was seen at least ten times. The read comes to an end 3 residues before the CDR3 does, leaving the germline J gene to fill in the end. The gene calls are TRBV19 and TRBJ2-2, with D perhaps TRBD2 (5 bases). CDR3 length: 17 residues. Germline lookup yields CDR1 LNHDA and CDR2 SQIVND (reference sequence). The V end lost 5 bases, the J end lost 0 bases, and 16 bases lay between the germline ends. The CDR3 DNA, read in part, is TGTGCCAGTAGTCCCCCCGAGGGCACCCCGAACACCGGGGAG. This translates into CASSPPEGTPNTGE. The whole CDR3 region reads CASSPPEGTPNTGELFF.

This clone has a count of ten or more. The read is 3 residues too short to cover the CDR3 end, so that end is filled in from the germline J gene. This chain joins TRBV7-3 and TRBJ2-1; 9 nucleotides align to TRBD2. The CDR3 length is 15 residues. Per germline, CDR1 SGHTA and CDR2 FQGTGA. V lost 4 bases to trimming and J lost 2 bases; unmatched junction nucleotides: 3. CDR3 DNA, as far as it was read: TGTGCCAGCAGCTCAGGACTAGCGACCTACAATGAG. It codes for CASSSGLATYNE. The full CDR3 reads CASSSGLATYNEQFF.